Listed below are T cell receptor beta chains from one sample, sequenced in a study of technical replicates of blood from a handful of donors. Using immunoSEQ multiplex PCR, the repertoire was profiled, and TCRdb retains in-frame clones only, with some absent. The sample holds roughly 61,000 clones, 97% seen once. Sequencing used T cells isolated from PBMCs. These TCRs come from a human donor in good health. Each CDR3 is given with its conserved first and last residue. A D gene is named only where the DNA matches it firmly. Clone size is not always given. Where it is, it says once, few, many or a class for expanded clones.

-	TRBV25-1	TRBJ2-1	-	CASSEPDWRAWNEQFF	TGTGCCAGCAGTGAGCCAGACTGGAGGGCGTGGAATGAGCAGTTCTTC
-	TRBV5-4	TRBJ2-5	-	CASSLDSVETQYF	TGTGCCAGCAGCTTGGATAGCGTTGAGACCCAGTACTTC
-	TRBV12-5	TRBJ1-2	-	CASGGGGQMNYGYTF	TGTGCTAGTGGCGGGGGGGGTCAAATGAACTATGGCTACACCTTC
-	TRBV5-6	TRBJ2-7	once	CASSLDQGTYEQYF	TGTGCCAGCAGCTTGGACCAGGGGACCTACGAGCAGTACTTC
TRBD2	TRBV10-3	TRBJ2-3	-	CAINAGGGDTQYF	TGTGCCATCAACGCGGGGGGAGGGGATACGCAGTATTTT
TRBD1	TRBV19	TRBJ2-3	-	CASNRVGRGPTDTQYF	TGTGCCAGTAATAGGGTGGGCAGGGGGCCGACAGATACGCAGTATTTT
-	TRBV29-1	TRBJ2-7	-	CSVRPGQLREQYF	TGCAGCGTCCGCCCAGGACAGCTCCGGGAGCAGTACTTC
-	TRBV19	TRBJ2-1	-	CASSIDDRELAYNEQFF	TGTGCCAGTAGTATAGATGATCGGGAGCTCGCGTACAATGAGCAGTTCTTC
TRBD2	TRBV7-9	TRBJ2-5	-	CASSWGGETQYF	TGTGCCAGCAGCTGGGGGGGAGAGACCCAGTACTTC
-	TRBV7-9	TRBJ1-4	-	CASSLGQANEKLFF	TGTGCCAGCAGCTTAGGGCAGGCTAATGAAAAACTGTTTTTT
TRBD2	TRBV27	TRBJ2-7	-	CASSAYTSGRAEQYF	TGTGCCAGCAGTGCATATACTAGCGGGAGGGCGGAGCAGTACTTC
-	TRBV10-1	TRBJ2-7	-	CASSEQVYEQYF	TGCGCCAGCAGTGAACAGGTCTACGAGCAGTACTTC
TRBD2	TRBV19	TRBJ2-1	-	CASRGLSGGTYNEQFF	TGTGCCAGTAGGGGCCTTAGCGGGGGAACCTACAATGAGCAGTTCTTC
-	TRBV4-1	TRBJ2-7	-	CASSQEIRVSYEQYF	TGCGCCAGCAGCCAAGAAATCAGGGTCTCCTACGAGCAGTACTTC
-	TRBV5-5	TRBJ2-1	-	CASSLLVGDSYNEQFF	TGTGCCAGCAGCTTGTTGGTGGGAGACTCCTACAATGAGCAGTTCTTC
-	TRBV6-4	TRBJ2-2	-	CASSDSTGSMNTGELFF	TGTGCCAGCAGTGATTCCACAGGGAGTATGAACACCGGGGAGCTGTTTTTT
-	TRBV11-1	TRBJ2-2	-	CASSLVGQNTGELFF	TGTGCCAGCAGCTTAGTCGGACAGAACACCGGGGAGCTGTTTTTT
-	TRBV5-1	TRBJ1-4	-	CASSGGSNEKLFF	TGCGCCAGCAGCGGGGGCTCAAATGAAAAACTGTTTTTT
TRBD2	TRBV7-9	TRBJ2-7	-	CASSLGAGGSYEQYF	TGTGCCAGCAGCTTAGGGGCGGGAGGAAGCTACGAGCAGTACTTC
-	TRBV2	TRBJ1-5	-	CASSGAGVQPQHF	TGTGCCAGCAGTGGGGCAGGGGTCCAGCCCCAGCATTTT
-	TRBV27	TRBJ1-2	-	CASSSPGAGANYGYTF	TGTGCCAGCAGTTCCCCAGGGGCCGGAGCTAACTATGGCTACACCTTC
-	TRBV5-6	TRBJ2-2	-	CASSLVDRNTGELFF	TGTGCCAGCAGCTTGGTCGACAGGAACACCGGGGAGCTGTTTTTT
TRBD1	TRBV27	TRBJ2-7	once	CASSLGTGTSSEQYF	TGTGCCAGCAGTTTAGGGACAGGGACGTCCTCCGAGCAGTACTTC
TRBD1	TRBV30	TRBJ1-6	-	CAWSVQGASSPLHF	TGTGCCTGGAGTGTACAGGGGGCGAGTTCACCCCTCCACTTT
-	TRBV19	TRBJ1-2	-	CASSIPTAYGGYTF	TGTGCCAGTAGTATCCCGACAGCTTATGGCGGCTACACCTTC
-	TRBV11-3	TRBJ1-1	-	CASSLGPATEAFF	TGTGCCAGCAGCTTAGGGCCGGCGACAGAAGCTTTCTTT
TRBD1	TRBV29-1	TRBJ2-1	-	CSVDSLGTGILYNEQFF	TGCAGCGTTGATTCCTTGGGGACAGGGATACTTTACAATGAGCAGTTCTTC
-	TRBV6-5	TRBJ1-4	-	CASSPRRATNEKLFF	TGTGCCAGCAGTCCCAGACGGGCAACTAATGAAAAACTGTTTTTT
TRBD2	TRBV7-8	TRBJ2-3	-	CASSLVRLADGTDTQYF	TGTGCCAGCAGCTTAGTTAGGCTAGCGGATGGCACAGATACGCAGTATTTT
-	TRBV6-4	TRBJ2-2	-	CASRGGAGELFF	TGTGCCTCCCGCGGCGGGGCCGGGGAGCTGTTTTTT
-	TRBV15	TRBJ2-7	-	CATSRVGSYEQYF	TGTGCCACCAGCAGAGTTGGCAGCTACGAGCAGTACTTC
-	TRBV9	TRBJ1-1	-	CASSVDTRNTEAFF	TGTGCCAGCAGCGTTGACACCCGGAACACTGAAGCTTTCTTT
TRBD1	TRBV9	TRBJ2-2	once	CASSTPRDRGVLTGELFF	TGTGCCAGCAGCACCCCCCGGGACAGGGGTGTACTAACCGGGGAGCTGTTTTTT
-	TRBV10-1	TRBJ1-2	once	CASSESGIYGYTF	TGCGCCAGCAGTGAATCCGGGATCTATGGCTACACCTTC
-	TRBV7-6	TRBJ1-1	-	CASSLGTGNNEAFF	TGTGCCAGCAGCTTGGGGACTGGAAATAATGAAGCTTTCTTT
TRBD1	TRBV28	TRBJ2-6	-	CASRGQSSGANVLTF	TGTGCCAGCAGGGGACAGAGCTCTGGGGCCAACGTCCTGACTTTC